This T cell receptor (beta chain) is from a study of Graves' ophthalmopathy and Graves' hyperthyroidism. This clonotype was picked up many times. The TCR beta CDR3 regions underwent amplification from RNA transcripts. RT-PCR was first run with HTBI primers, then multiplex PCR in a second round. TCRdb used MiXCR to reprocess the multiplex PCR reads, holding one entry per CDR3 protein. The sample contains some 350,000 distinct CDR3 sequences, roughly 17% of which appear only once. The origin of this receptor is an adult woman with stable Graves' hyperthyroidism. Sequencing input: peripheral blood.

The CDR3 reads CASSFGTGQLSGGTEAFF. The CDR3 bases are TGCGCCAGCAGCTTCGGCACGGGACAGCTCAGTGGGGGCACTGAAGCTTTCTTT. The gene calls are TRBV5-1 and TRBJ1-1; 7 bases fit TRBD1. V shed 2 bases, J shed 4 bases, and the junction held 17 bases outside the gene matches. Germline CDR1 reads SGHRS; CDR2 reads YFSETQ. This CDR3 is built from 18 residues. Supplemented by reference TRBV5-1 and TRBJ1-1, the full variable domain reads KAGVTQTPRYLIKTRGQQVTLSCSPISGHRSVSWYQQTPGQGLQFLFEYFSETQRNKGNFPGRFSGRQFSNSRSEMNVSTLELGDSALYLCASSFGTGQLSGGTEAFFGQGTRLTVV.